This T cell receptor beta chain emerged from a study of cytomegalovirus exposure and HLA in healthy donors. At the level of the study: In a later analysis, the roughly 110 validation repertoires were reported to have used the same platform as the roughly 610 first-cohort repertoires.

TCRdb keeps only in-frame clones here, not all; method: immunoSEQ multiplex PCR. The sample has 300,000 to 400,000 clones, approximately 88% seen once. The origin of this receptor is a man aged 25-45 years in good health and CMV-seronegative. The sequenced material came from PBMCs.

The CDR3 DNA follows: TGTGCCAGCAGCTTGTTGGAGGGGGGGGAGACCCAGTACTTC. Its protein is CASSLLEGGETQYF. V and J are TRBV5-6 and TRBJ2-5; D perhaps matches TRBD2 (7 bases). Trimming shortened V by 1 base and J by 5 bases, and 12 bases separated the two germline ends. The CDR3 has 14 residues. Germline V gives CDR1 SGHDT, CDR2 YYEEEE.